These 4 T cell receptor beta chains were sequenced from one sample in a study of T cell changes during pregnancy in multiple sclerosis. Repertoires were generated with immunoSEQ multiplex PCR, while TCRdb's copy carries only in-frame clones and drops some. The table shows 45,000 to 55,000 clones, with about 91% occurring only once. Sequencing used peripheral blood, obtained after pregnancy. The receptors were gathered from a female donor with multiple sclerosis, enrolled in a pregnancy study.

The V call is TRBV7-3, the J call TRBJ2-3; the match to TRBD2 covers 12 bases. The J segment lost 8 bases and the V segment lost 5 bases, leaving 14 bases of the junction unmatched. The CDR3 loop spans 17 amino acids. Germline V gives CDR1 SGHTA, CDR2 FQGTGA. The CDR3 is CASSLRPTSGGGRTQYF. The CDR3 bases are TGTGCCAGCAGCCTAAGGCCGACTAGCGGGGGCGGTCGTACGCAGTATTTT.

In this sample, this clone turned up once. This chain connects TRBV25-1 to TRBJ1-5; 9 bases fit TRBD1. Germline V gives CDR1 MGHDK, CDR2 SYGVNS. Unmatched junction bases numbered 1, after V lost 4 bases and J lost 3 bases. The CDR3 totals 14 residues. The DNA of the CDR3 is TGTGCCAGCAGTGGGACAGGGGCCAATCAGCCCCAGCATTTT. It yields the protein CASSGTGANQPQHF.

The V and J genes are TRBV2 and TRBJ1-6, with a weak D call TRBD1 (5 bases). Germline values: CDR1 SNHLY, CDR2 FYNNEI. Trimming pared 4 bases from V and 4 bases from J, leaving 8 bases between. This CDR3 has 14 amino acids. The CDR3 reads CASSGQGYNSPLHF. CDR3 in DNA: TGTGCCAGCAGTGGGCAGGGTTATAATTCACCCCTCCACTTT.

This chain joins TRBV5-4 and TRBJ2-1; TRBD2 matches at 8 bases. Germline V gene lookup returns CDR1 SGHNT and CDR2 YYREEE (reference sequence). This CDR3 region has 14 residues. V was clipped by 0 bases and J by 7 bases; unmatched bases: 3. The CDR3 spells CASSLESGGNEQFF. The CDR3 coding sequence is TGTGCCAGCAGCTTGGAGAGCGGGGGAAATGAGCAGTTCTTC.